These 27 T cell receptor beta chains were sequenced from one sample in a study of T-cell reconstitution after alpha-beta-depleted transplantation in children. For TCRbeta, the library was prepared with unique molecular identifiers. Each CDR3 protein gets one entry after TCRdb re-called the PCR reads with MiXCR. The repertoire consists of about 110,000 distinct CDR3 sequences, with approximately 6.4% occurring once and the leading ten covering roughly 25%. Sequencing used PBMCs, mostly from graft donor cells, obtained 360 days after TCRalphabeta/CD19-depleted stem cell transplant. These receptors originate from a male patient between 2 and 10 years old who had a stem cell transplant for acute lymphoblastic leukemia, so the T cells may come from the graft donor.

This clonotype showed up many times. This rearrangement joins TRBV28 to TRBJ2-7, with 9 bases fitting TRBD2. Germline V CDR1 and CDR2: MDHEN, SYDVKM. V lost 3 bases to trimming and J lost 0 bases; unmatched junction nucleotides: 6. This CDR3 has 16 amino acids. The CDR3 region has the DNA TGTGCCAGCAGTTTGACCAATAGCGGGGGCTCCTACGAGCAGTACTTC. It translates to CASSLTNSGGSYEQYF.

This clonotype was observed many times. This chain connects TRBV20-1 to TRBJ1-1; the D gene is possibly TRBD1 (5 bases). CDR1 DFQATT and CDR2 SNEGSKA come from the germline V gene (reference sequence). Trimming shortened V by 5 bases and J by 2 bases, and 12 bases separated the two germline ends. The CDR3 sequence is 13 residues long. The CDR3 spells CSAGEGLNTEAFF. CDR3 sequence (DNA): TGCAGTGCTGGTGAGGGGTTAAACACTGAAGCTTTCTTT.

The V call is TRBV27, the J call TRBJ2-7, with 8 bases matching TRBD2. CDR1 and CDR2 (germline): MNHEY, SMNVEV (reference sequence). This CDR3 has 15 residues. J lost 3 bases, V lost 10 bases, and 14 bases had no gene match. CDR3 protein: CATWGTGTSLYEQYF. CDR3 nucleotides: TGTGCCACCTGGGGGACCGGGACTAGTCTCTACGAGCAGTACTTC.

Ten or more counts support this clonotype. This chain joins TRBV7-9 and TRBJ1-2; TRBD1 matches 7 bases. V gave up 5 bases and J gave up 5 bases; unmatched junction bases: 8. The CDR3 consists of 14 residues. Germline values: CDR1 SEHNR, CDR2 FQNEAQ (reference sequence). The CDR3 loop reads CASSPGGGSYGYTF. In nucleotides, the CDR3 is TGTGCCAGCAGCCCAGGGGGTGGTAGTTATGGCTACACCTTC. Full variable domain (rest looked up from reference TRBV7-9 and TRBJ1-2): DTGVSQNPRHKITKRGQNVTFRCDPISEHNRLYWYRQTLGQGPEFLTYFQNEAQLEKSRLLSDRFSAERPKGSFSTLEIQRTEQGDSAMYLCASSPGGGSYGYTFGSGTRLTVV.

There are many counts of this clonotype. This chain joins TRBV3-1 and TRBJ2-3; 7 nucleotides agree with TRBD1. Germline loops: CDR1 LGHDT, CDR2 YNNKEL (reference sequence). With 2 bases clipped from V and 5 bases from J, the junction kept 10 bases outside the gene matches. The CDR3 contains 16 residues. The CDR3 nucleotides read TGTGCCAGCAGCCAATTCGAGACAGGGTCATTAGATACGCAGTATTTT. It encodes CASSQFETGSLDTQYF.

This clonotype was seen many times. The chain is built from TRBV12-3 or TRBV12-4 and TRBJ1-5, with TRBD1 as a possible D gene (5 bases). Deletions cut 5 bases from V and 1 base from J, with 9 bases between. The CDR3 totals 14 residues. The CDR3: CASSIGGSNQPQHF. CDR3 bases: TGTGCCAGCAGTATCGGGGGGAGCAATCAGCCCCAGCATTTT.

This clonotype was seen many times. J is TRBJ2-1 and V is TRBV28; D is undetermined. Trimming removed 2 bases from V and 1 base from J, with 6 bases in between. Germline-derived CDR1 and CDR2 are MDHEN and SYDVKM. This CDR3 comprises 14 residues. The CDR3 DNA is TGTGCCAGCAGTTTAGGCCATTCCTACAATGAGCAGTTCTTC. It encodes CASSLGHSYNEQFF.

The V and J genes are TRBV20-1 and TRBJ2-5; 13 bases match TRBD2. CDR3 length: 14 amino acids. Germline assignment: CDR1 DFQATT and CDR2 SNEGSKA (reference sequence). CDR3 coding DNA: TGCAGCGAGACTAGCGGGGGGTTACAAGAGACCCAGTACTTC. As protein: CSETSGGLQETQYF.

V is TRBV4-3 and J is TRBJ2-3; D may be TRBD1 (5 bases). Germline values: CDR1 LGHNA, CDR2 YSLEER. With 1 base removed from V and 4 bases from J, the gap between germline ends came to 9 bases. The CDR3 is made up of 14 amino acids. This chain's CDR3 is CASSQVTGADTQYF. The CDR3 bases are TGCGCCAGCAGCCAAGTAACAGGTGCAGATACGCAGTATTTT.

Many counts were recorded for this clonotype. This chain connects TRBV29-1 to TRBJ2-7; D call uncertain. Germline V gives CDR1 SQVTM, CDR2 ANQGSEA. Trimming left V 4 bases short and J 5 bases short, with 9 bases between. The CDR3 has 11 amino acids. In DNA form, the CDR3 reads TGCAGCGTTGGCCCGGCGGACGAGCAGTACTTC. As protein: CSVGPADEQYF.

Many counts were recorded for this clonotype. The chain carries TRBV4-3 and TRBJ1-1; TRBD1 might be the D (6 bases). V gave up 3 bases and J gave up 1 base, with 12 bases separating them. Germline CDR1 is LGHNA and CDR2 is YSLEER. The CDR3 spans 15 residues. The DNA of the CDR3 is TGCGCCAGCAGCCAGGCCTTGGGACAGAACACTGAAGCTTTCTTT. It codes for CASSQALGQNTEAFF.

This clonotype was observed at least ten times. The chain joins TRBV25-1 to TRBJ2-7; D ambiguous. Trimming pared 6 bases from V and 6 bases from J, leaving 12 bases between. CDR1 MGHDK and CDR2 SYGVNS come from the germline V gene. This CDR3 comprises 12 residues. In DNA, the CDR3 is TGTGCCAGCAGGGACGGATTTTTCGAGCAGTACTTC. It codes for CASRDGFFEQYF.

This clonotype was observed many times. CDR3 DNA sequence: TGTGCCAGCAGCGTAGCCCTTCGGTCCGAGCAGTACTTC. Translating gives CASSVALRSEQYF. The V gene is TRBV9, the J gene TRBJ2-7, with D hard to call. V lost 0 bases to trimming and J lost 6 bases, with 10 bases between them. CDR3 length equals 13 residues. Germline CDR1 SGDLS, CDR2 YYNGEE. Based on the CDR3 plus reference TRBV9 and TRBJ2-7, the full variable domain is DSGVTQTPKHLITATGQRVTLRCSPRSGDLSVYWYQQSLDQGLQFLIQYYNGEERAKGNILERFSAQQFPDLHSELNLSSLELGDSALYFCASSVALRSEQYFGPGTRLTVT.

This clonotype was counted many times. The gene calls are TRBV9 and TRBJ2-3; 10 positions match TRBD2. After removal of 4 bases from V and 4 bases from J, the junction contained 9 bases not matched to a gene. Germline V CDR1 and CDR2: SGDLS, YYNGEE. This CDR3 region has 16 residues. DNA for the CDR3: TGTGCCAGCAGCCATAGGAGCGGGAGGGGTGCAGATACGCAGTATTTT. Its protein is CASSHRSGRGADTQYF.

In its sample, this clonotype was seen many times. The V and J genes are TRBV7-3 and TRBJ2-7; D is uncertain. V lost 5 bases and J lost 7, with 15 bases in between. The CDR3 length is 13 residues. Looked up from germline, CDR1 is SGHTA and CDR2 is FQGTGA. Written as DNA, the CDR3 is TGTGCCAGCAGCCAAAACACTGTCGGGGAGCAGTACTTC. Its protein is CASSQNTVGEQYF.

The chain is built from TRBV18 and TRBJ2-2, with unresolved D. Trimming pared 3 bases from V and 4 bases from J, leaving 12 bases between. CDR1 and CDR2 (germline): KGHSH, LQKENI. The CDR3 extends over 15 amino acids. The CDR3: CASSPPGPGTGELFF. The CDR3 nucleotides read TGTGCCAGCTCACCCCCCGGTCCGGGCACCGGGGAGCTGTTTTTT.

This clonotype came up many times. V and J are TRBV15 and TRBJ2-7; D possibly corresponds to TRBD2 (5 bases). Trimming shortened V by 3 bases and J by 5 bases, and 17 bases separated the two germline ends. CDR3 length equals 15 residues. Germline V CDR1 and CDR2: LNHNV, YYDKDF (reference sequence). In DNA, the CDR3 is TGTGCCACCAGCAGTCCCTTTGGGAGAAACAACGAGCAGTACTTC. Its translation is CATSSPFGRNNEQYF.

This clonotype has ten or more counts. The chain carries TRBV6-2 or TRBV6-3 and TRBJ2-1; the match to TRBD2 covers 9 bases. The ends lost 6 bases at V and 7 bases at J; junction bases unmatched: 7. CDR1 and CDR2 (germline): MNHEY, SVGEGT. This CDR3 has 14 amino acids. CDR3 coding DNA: TGTGCCAGCAGCCCACTAGCGGGTCCTAATGAGCAGTTCTTC. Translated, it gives CASSPLAGPNEQFF.

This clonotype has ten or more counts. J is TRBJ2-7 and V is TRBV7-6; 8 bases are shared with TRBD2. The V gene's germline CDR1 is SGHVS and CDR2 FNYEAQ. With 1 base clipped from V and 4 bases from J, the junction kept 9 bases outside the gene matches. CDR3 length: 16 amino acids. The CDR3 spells CASSLELAGGGYEQYF. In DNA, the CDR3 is TGTGCCAGCAGCTTAGAGCTGGCGGGGGGTGGGTACGAGCAGTACTTC. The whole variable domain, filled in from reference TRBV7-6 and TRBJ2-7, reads GAGVSQSPRYKVTKRGQDVALRCDPISGHVSLYWYRQALGQGPEFLTYFNYEAQQDKSGLPNDRFSAERPEGSISTLTIQRTEQRDSAMYRCASSLELAGGGYEQYFGPGTRLTVT.

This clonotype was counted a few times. The CDR3: CASSQEGYHTPSGGLAGGNEQFF. Written as DNA, the CDR3 is TGCGCCAGCAGCCAAGAGGGCTACCACACCCCCTCCGGCGGACTAGCGGGAGGTAATGAGCAGTTCTTC. J is TRBJ2-1 and V is TRBV4-3; 14 bases fit TRBD2. There are 23 residues in the CDR3. V gave up 0 bases and J gave up 7 bases; unmatched junction bases: 23. Germline V gene lookup returns CDR1 LGHNA and CDR2 YSLEER.

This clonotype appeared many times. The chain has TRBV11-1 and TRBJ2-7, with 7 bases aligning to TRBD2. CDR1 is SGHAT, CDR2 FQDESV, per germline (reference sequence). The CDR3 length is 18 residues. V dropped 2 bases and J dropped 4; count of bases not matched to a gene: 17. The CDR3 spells CASSLLLTGGVASYEQYF. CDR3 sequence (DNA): TGTGCCAGCAGCTTACTATTGACTGGGGGGGTGGCCTCTTACGAGCAGTACTTC.

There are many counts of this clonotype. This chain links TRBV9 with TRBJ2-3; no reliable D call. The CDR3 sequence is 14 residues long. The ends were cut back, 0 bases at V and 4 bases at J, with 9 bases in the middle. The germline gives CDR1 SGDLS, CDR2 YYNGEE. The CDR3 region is CASSVGRFSDTQYF. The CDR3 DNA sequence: TGTGCCAGCAGCGTAGGCAGGTTTTCAGATACGCAGTATTTT.

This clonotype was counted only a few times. The CDR3 DNA reads TGCGCCAGCAGCCAAGGGGACGGCTCCTACGAGCAGTACTTC. Residues: CASSQGDGSYEQYF. The chain has TRBV4-1 and TRBJ2-7; either TRBD1 or TRBD2 may fit D (5 bases each). Germline loops: CDR1 MGHRA, CDR2 YSYEKL. Trimming left V 1 base short and J 0 bases short, with 7 bases between. The CDR3 spans 14 residues.

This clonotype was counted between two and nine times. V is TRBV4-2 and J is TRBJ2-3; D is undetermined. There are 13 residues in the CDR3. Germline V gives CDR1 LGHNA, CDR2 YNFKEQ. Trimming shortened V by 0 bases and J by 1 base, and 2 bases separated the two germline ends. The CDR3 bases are TGTGCCAGCAGCCAAGAGGGCACAGATACGCAGTATTTT. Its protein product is CASSQEGTDTQYF.

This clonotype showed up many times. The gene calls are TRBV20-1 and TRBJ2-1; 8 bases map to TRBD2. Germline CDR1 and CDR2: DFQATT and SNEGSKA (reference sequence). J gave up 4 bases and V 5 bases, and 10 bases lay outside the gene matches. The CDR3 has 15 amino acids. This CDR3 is CSAPNTSGLYNEQFF. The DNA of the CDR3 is TGCAGTGCTCCCAACACTAGCGGCTTATACAATGAGCAGTTCTTC.

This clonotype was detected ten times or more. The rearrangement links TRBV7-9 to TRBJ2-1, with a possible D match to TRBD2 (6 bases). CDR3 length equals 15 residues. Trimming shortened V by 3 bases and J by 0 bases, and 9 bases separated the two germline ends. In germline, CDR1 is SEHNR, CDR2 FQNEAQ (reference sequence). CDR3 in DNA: TGTGCCAGCAGCTTCCCCGGGAGCTCCTACAATGAGCAGTTCTTC. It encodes CASSFPGSSYNEQFF.

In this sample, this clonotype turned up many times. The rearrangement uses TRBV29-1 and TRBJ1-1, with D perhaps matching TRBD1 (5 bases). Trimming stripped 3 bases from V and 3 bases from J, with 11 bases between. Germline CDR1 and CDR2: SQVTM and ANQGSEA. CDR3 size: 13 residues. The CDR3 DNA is TGCAGCGTTGAGGGCAGGGAGGACACTGAAGCTTTCTTT. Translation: CSVEGREDTEAFF.